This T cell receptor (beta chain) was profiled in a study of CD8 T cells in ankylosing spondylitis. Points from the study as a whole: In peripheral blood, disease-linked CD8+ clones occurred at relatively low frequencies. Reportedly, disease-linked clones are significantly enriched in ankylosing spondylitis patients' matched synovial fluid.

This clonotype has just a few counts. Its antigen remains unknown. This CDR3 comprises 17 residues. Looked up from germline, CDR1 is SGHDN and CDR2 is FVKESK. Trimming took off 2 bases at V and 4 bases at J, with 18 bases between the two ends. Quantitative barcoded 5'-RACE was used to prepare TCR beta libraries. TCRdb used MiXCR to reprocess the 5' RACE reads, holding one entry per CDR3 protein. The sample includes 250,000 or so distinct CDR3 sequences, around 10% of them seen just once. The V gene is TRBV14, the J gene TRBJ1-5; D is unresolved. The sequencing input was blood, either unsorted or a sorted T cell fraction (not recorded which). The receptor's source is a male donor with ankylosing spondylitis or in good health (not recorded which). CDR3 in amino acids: CASSQQVGVGGNQPQHF. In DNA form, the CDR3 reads TGTGCCAGCAGCCAACAGGTTGGGGTGGGTGGGAATCAGCCCCAGCATTTT.